What follows describes a single T cell receptor (beta chain). The data derive from a study of cytomegalovirus exposure and HLA in healthy donors. Method: immunoSEQ multiplex PCR; TCRdb's copy keeps in-frame clones and lacks some. The sample lists 180,000 or so clones; about 87% were seen once. Germline CDR1 GTSNPN, CDR2 SVGIG (reference sequence). The germline V and J ends were trimmed by 2 bases and 4 bases, with 11 bases remaining between them. CDR3 length: 13 residues. Specimen: PBMCs. This receptor was obtained from a woman in her thirties in good health and CMV-seronegative. The chain links TRBV30 to TRBJ1-2, with D possibly being TRBD1 (5 bases). Written as DNA, the CDR3 is TGTGCCTGGAGTCCGGACATAATCTATGGCTACACCTTC. This encodes CAWSPDIIYGYTF.